The rows below give T cell receptor beta chains drawn from one sample of a study of molecular identifiers for immune sequencing clone quantification. TCRdb recomputed calls from the PCR reads with MiXCR, one row per CDR3 protein. The table has around 460,000 distinct CDR3 sequences, about a quarter seen once. Sequenced material: naive CD8+ T cells from blood, with Jurkat cell RNA spiked in. These receptor sequences come from a human donor in good health. Some libraries in this study had Jurkat cell RNA spiked in. Both conserved end residues are part of each CDR3. A D gene is named only where the DNA matches it firmly. A row's size may be missing; if present it is once, few, many or a size class.

J,V,size,D,length,CDR3,DNA
TRBJ2-1,TRBV14,NA,NA,15,CASSQDLTENNEQFF,TGTGCCAGCAGCCAAGATCTTACGGAGAACAATGAGCAGTTCTTC
TRBJ2-7,TRBV20-1,NA,TRBD1,15,CSARDRGQVTYEQYF,TGCAGTGCTAGAGATCGAGGACAGGTGACCTACGAGCAGTACTTC
TRBJ2-3,TRBV4-3,NA,TRBD2,17,CASSQGEVAGPTDTQYF,TGCGCCAGCAGCCAAGGGGAGGTAGCGGGACCCACAGATACGCAGTATTTT
TRBJ2-4,TRBV7-9,many,NA,15,CASSPTGQSKNIQYF,TGTGCCAGCAGCCCAACGGGGCAGTCCAAAAACATTCAGTACTTC
TRBJ1-5,TRBV19,many,TRBD1,15,CASSTTGASNQPQHF,TGTGCCAGTAGTACAACAGGGGCCTCCAATCAGCCCCAGCATTTT
TRBJ1-2,TRBV19,NA,NA,14,CASSIGLGNYGYTF,TGTGCCAGTAGTATAGGGTTGGGAAACTATGGCTACACCTTC
TRBJ2-5,TRBV4-3,NA,TRBD2,16,CASSQDASGVMGTQYF,TGCGCCAGCAGCCAAGATGCTAGCGGGGTTATGGGGACCCAGTACTTC
TRBJ2-2,TRBV6-5,NA,NA,14,CASSWSSQGGELFF,TGTGCCAGCAGTTGGTCGAGTCAGGGCGGGGAGCTGTTTTTT
TRBJ2-5,TRBV6-6,NA,TRBD1,15,CASSPGTGGLETQYF,TGTGCCAGCAGTCCCGGGACAGGGGGCTTAGAGACCCAGTACTTC
TRBJ2-1,TRBV4-3,NA,TRBD1,16,CASSQDRTGPYNAPFF,TGCGCCAGCAGCCAAGATAGGACAGGGCCCTACAATGCGCCGTTCTTC
TRBJ2-5,TRBV12-3/TRBV12-4,NA,NA,13,CASSLADRETQYF,TGTGCCAGCAGTTTAGCAGACCGCGAGACCCAGTACTTC
TRBJ1-1,TRBV7-9,NA,TRBD1,16,CASSTGTGGIITEAFF,TGTGCCAGCAGCACCGGGACAGGGGGTATTATCACTGAAGCTTTCTTT
TRBJ1-5,TRBV19,many,NA,14,CASAAPYSNQPQHF,TGTGCCAGTGCCGCTCCTTATAGCAATCAGCCCCAGCATTTT
TRBJ2-5,TRBV12-3/TRBV12-4,NA,TRBD1,13,CASRTTGEETQYF,TGTGCCAGCAGGACGACAGGGGAAGAGACCCAGTACTTC
TRBJ2-5,TRBV10-1,NA,NA,11,CARRSLRAQYF,TGCGCCCGCAGGAGCTTAAGGGCCCAGTACTTC
TRBJ1-1,TRBV20-1,NA,NA,13,CSAWERMNTEAFF,TGCAGTGCCTGGGAAAGGATGAACACTGAAGCTTTCTTT
TRBJ2-7,TRBV6-2/TRBV6-3,NA,NA,13,CASSRRDLREQYF,TGTGCCAGCAGTCGTCGAGACCTCAGGGAGCAGTACTTC
TRBJ2-1,TRBV11-2,many,TRBD2,16,CASSSSGLANYNEQFF,TGTGCCAGCAGCTCATCGGGACTAGCGAACTACAATGAGCAGTTCTTC
TRBJ1-1,TRBV4-1,many,NA,14,CASSQGTYGTEAFF,TGCGCCAGCAGCCAAGGGACATATGGCACTGAAGCTTTCTTT
TRBJ2-2,TRBV29-1,many,NA,13,CSVEGLDTGELFF,TGCAGCGTTGAAGGCTTAGACACCGGGGAGCTGTTTTTT
TRBJ2-7,TRBV25-1,many,NA,12,CASSDYHGEQYF,TGTGCCAGCAGTGATTACCATGGCGAGCAGTACTTC
TRBJ2-1,TRBV4-2,NA,NA,15,CASSAGSNTYNEQFF,TGTGCCAGCAGCGCGGGAAGCAACACCTACAATGAGCAGTTCTTC
TRBJ2-5,TRBV28,many,NA,13,CASTSHSEETQYF,TGTGCCAGCACCTCACACTCGGAAGAGACCCAGTACTTC
TRBJ2-7,TRBV19,NA,NA,14,CASSIRGRDYEQYF,TGTGCCAGTAGTATCAGGGGTCGGGACTACGAGCAGTACTTC
TRBJ1-4,TRBV19,NA,NA,13,CASSPNMYEKLFF,TGTGCCAGTAGTCCCAACATGTACGAAAAACTGTTTTTT
TRBJ2-1,TRBV20-1,NA,TRBD2,17,CSVSELAGGPSDNEQFF,TGCAGTGTTTCAGAGCTAGCGGGAGGGCCCTCAGACAATGAGCAGTTCTTC
TRBJ2-2,TRBV28,many,NA,17,CASSLPRRGINTGELFF,TGTGCCAGCAGTTTACCCAGGAGGGGGATCAACACCGGGGAGCTGTTTTTT
TRBJ1-1,TRBV12-3/TRBV12-4,many,NA,15,CASSPFRASNTEAFF,TGTGCCAGCAGTCCATTCCGAGCTTCGAACACTGAAGCTTTCTTT
TRBJ2-3,TRBV10-3,NA,NA,15,CAISDTAGGTDTQYF,TGTGCCATCAGTGATACGGCAGGGGGCACAGATACGCAGTATTTT
TRBJ1-1,TRBV4-3,many,NA,15,CASSQDNRMNTEAFF,TGCGCCAGCAGCCAAGATAACAGGATGAACACTGAAGCTTTCTTT
TRBJ2-3,TRBV7-9,many,NA,12,CASGGRADTQYF,TGTGCCAGCGGGGGGAGAGCAGATACGCAGTATTTT
TRBJ2-7,TRBV5-6,NA,TRBD2,16,CASSLARLAWSYEQYF,TGTGCCAGCAGCTTGGCTCGACTAGCGTGGTCCTACGAGCAGTACTTC
TRBJ1-3,TRBV13,NA,NA,14,CASSLRMHGNTIYF,TGTGCCAGCAGCTTAAGAATGCACGGAAACACCATATATTTT
TRBJ2-1,TRBV20-1,NA,NA,17,CSARDSQESVFYNEQFF,TGCAGTGCTAGAGATTCCCAGGAGTCTGTCTTCTACAATGAGCAGTTCTTC
TRBJ1-2,TRBV12-3/TRBV12-4,few,TRBD1,20,CASSSTPVPQPGQGAGGYTF,TGTGCCAGCAGTTCCACGCCAGTCCCACAACCGGGACAGGGGGCAGGCGGCTACACCTTC
TRBJ2-4,TRBV7-2,NA,TRBD1,14,CASTHLDREPIQYF,TGTGCCAGCACCCATCTGGACAGGGAACCCATTCAGTACTTC